The source of this T cell receptor beta chain is a study of graft-versus-host responses after intestinal transplantation. Overall study: Recipients across the board were started on anti-thymocyte globulin induction, then kept on tacrolimus and steroids for two to four years.

Whole-study findings and limits: Allograft clonal ratios (graft-versus-host to host-versus-graft) were high in patients who had graft-donor T cell macrochimerism.

Intraepithelial and lamina propria lymphocytes were freed from processed graft tissue. This clone appeared a single time. Its antigen is as yet unknown. The CDR3 has 14 amino acids. Some clones are missing from TCRdb's copy, which holds only in-frame ones; the method was immunoSEQ multiplex PCR. Here the sample spans several thousand clones, roughly 80% being singletons. V and J are TRBV21-1 and TRBJ2-7; the table gives TRBD1 as D, unverified against the DNA. TRBV21-1 is flagged as a pseudogene. This clonotype was sampled from a human patient who received an intestinal transplant, so some T cells may come from the graft donor. The sample was ileum tissue, taken roughly 230 days after intestinal transplant. The CDR3 reads CASSSRTGGYEQYF. The DNA for the CDR3 is TGTGCCAGCAGCTCAAGGACAGGGGGCTACGAGCAGTACTTC.